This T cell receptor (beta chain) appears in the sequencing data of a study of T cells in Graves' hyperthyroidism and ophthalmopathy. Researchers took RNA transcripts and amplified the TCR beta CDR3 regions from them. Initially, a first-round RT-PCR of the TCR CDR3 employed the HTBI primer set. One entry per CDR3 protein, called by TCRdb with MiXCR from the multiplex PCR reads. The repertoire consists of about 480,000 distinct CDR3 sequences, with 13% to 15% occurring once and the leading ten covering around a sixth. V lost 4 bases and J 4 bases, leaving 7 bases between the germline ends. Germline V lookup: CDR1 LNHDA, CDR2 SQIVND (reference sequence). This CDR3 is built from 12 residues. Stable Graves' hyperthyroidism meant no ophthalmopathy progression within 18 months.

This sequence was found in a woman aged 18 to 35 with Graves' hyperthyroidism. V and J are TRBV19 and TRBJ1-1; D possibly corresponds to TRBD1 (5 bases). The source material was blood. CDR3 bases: TGTGCCAGTAGTACGGGGCCCACTGAAGCTTTCTTT. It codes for CASSTGPTEAFF.